The 21 T cell receptor beta chains in this list originate from one sample, sequenced in a study of blood T cell repertoires in COVID-19. Assay used: immunoSEQ multiplex PCR; TCRdb lists only in-frame clones, some missing. The sample holds about 220,000 clones, over 75% seen once. The sample was PBMCs or T cells enriched from blood (not recorded which). The receptor source for this set is a woman aged 18-35 years in a cohort exposed to, infected with or recovered from COVID-19 (not recorded which).

This clone is a singleton in its sample. J is TRBJ1-2 and V is TRBV28; no clear D. This CDR3 has 15 amino acids. The V and J ends lost 1 base and 2 bases respectively, with 11 bases between them. Per the germline V gene, CDR1 is MDHEN and CDR2 is SYDVKM. The CDR3 region has the DNA TGTGCCAGCAGTTTATCTGGTCGGAGGAACTATGGCTACACCTTC. Its protein is CASSLSGRRNYGYTF.

This chain uses TRBV12-3 or TRBV12-4 with TRBJ2-2, with D unclear. The CDR3 is 12 residues long. The germline V and J ends were trimmed by 7 bases and 7 bases, with 10 bases remaining between them. The chain's CDR3 is CASTQRSGELFF. The CDR3 bases are TGTGCCAGCACTCAAAGGAGCGGGGAGCTGTTTTTT.

The CDR3 DNA reads as TGTGCCAGCAGCCTGACGGGGGGAACGTTCGGCTACACCTTC. Translating gives CASSLTGGTFGYTF. J is TRBJ1-2 and V is TRBV3-1 (or the pseudogene TRBV3-2), with D possibly being TRBD1 (5 bases). Germline values: CDR1 LGHDT, CDR2 YNNKEL (reference sequence). CDR3 length: 14 amino acids. V was trimmed by 4 bases and J by 8 bases, leaving 17 bases between them.

The J gene is TRBJ2-7, the V gene TRBV5-6; TRBD2 might be the D (6 bases). V was trimmed by 2 bases and J by 5 bases, leaving 14 bases between them. CDR3 length: 14 amino acids. Germline V gives CDR1 SGHDT, CDR2 YYEEEE. CDR3 nucleotides: TGTGCCAGCAGCTTTAGCGGAGGGAGGCACGAGCAGTACTTC. Translation gives CASSFSGGRHEQYF.

The DNA for the CDR3 is TGTGCCAGCAGCCGACTCGGGCTAGCGGGAGATAATGAGCAGTTCTTC. Amino acid sequence: CASSRLGLAGDNEQFF. The rearrangement joins TRBV4-2 to TRBJ2-1, with TRBD2 matching over 10 bases. The CDR3 is 16 residues long. Germline CDR1 is LGHNA and CDR2 is YNFKEQ. V was pared by 4 bases and J by 7 bases, with 10 bases of the junction left unmatched.

As DNA, the CDR3 is TGTGCCAGCAGCTTAAACCCGGGAGTCCACGAGCAGTACTTC. It encodes CASSLNPGVHEQYF. This chain uses TRBV7-2 with TRBJ2-7, with D possibly matching TRBD2 (6 bases). CDR1 is SGHTA, CDR2 FQGNSA, per germline. The CDR3 length is 14 residues. V lost 2 bases and J lost 5, with 13 bases in between.

This clone turned up a few times. This chain links TRBV6-1 with TRBJ1-3; D perhaps matches TRBD1 (6 bases). CDR1 MNHNS and CDR2 SASEGT come from the germline V gene. This CDR3 is built from 17 residues. V shed 4 bases and J shed 1 base, with 17 bases lying between them. The CDR3 nucleotides are TGTGCCAGCAGTGCACCCCGAGGGGGTATGTCTGGAAACACCATATATTTT. It encodes CASSAPRGGMSGNTIYF.

This clone showed up just a few times. The rearrangement uses TRBV12-5 and TRBJ1-6, with a weak D call TRBD1 (6 bases). Trimming stripped 0 bases from V and 5 bases from J, with 8 bases between. In germline, CDR1 is LGHNT, CDR2 FRNRAP. CDR3 length: 15 residues. The CDR3 DNA follows: TGTGCTAGTGGTTTGGTACAGGGCCATAATTCACCCCTCCACTTT. This sequence encodes CASGLVQGHNSPLHF.

The V and J genes are TRBV7-3 and TRBJ2-2; tentatively, D is TRBD1 (5 bases). Trimming cost V 5 bases and J 4 bases, with 17 bases left between them. CDR3 length: 16 residues. Looked up from germline, CDR1 is SGHTA and CDR2 is FQGTGA. DNA of the CDR3: TGTGCCAGCAGCCGCAGGGCAGGGTTTGGCACCGGGGAGCTGTTTTTT. Its protein is CASSRRAGFGTGELFF.

This clone came up once. In DNA form, the CDR3 reads TGCGCCAGCATACGATCAGGGATCCAGCCCCAGCATTTT. Translated, it gives CASIRSGIQPQHF. V usage is TRBV5-1 and J usage is TRBJ1-5; the D gene is possibly TRBD1 (5 bases). Germline-derived CDR1 and CDR2 are SGHRS and YFSETQ. V lost 6 bases and J lost 7, with 14 bases in between. The length of the CDR3 is 13 residues.

V usage is TRBV5-6 and J usage is TRBJ1-1, with 9 bases aligning to TRBD1. This CDR3 region has 15 residues. Germline CDR1 and CDR2: SGHDT and YYEEEE. The V and J ends lost 4 bases and 3 bases, in that order; junction bases with no gene match: 7. The CDR3 DNA is TGTGCCAGCAGCCCAAAAGACAGGGGGGACACTGAAGCTTTCTTT. Encoded protein: CASSPKDRGDTEAFF.

The chain uses TRBV19 and TRBJ2-2, with D possibly matching TRBD2 (6 bases). V lost 0 bases to trimming and J lost 7 bases, with 15 bases between them. Germline-derived CDR1 and CDR2 are LNHDA and SQIVND (reference sequence). The CDR3 is 16 amino acids. The CDR3 is CASSIDLGGADGELFF. In nucleotides, the CDR3 is TGTGCCAGTAGTATAGATCTAGGAGGGGCCGACGGGGAGCTGTTTTTT. The variable domain in full, completed from reference TRBV19 and TRBJ2-2, reads DGGITQSPKYLFRKEGQNVTLSCEQNLNHDAMYWYRQDPGQGLRLIYYSQIVNDFQKGDIAEGYSVSREKKESFPLTVTSAQKNPTAFYLCASSIDLGGADGELFFGEGSRLTVL.

The chain employs TRBV4-1 and TRBJ2-2; no definite D call. V was cut by 0 bases and J by 5 bases, with 7 bases left in between. The length of the CDR3 is 14 residues. The V gene's germline CDR1 is MGHRA and CDR2 YSYEKL. This CDR3 is CASSQDSLTGELFF. The CDR3 nucleotides are TGCGCCAGCAGCCAAGACTCCCTAACCGGGGAGCTGTTTTTT.

The chain's CDR3 is CASSLGPTYNEQFF. DNA for the CDR3: TGTGCCAGCAGTCTTGGGCCGACCTACAATGAGCAGTTCTTC. The chain is built from TRBV25-1 and TRBJ2-1; D unclear. CDR1 and CDR2 from the germline V gene are MGHDK and SYGVNS. Deletions cut 5 bases from V and 2 bases from J, with 10 bases between. The CDR3 totals 14 residues.

V is TRBV18 and J is TRBJ2-5; the match to TRBD1 covers 10 bases. CDR1 KGHSH and CDR2 LQKENI come from the germline V gene. The CDR3 is 15 residues long. Trimming removed 6 bases from V and 4 bases from J; junction bases left unmatched: 8. The CDR3: CASSRGTGAGETQYF. CDR3 nucleotides: TGTGCCAGCTCTCGGGGGACAGGGGCCGGAGAGACCCAGTACTTC. The whole variable domain, filled in from reference TRBV18 and TRBJ2-5, reads NAGVMQNPRHLVRRRGQEARLRCSPMKGHSHVYWYRQLPEEGLKFMVYLQKENIIDESGMPKERFSAEFPKEGPSILRIQQVVRGDSAAYFCASSRGTGAGETQYFGPGTRLLVL.

The chain couples TRBV6-5 to TRBJ1-1; D is unresolved. Trimming cost V 7 bases and J 3 bases, with 12 bases left between them. The CDR3 runs 13 residues. Germline-derived CDR1 and CDR2 are MNHEY and SVGAGI. Written as DNA, the CDR3 is TGTGCCAGCACTCGGGGTGAGGACACTGAAGCTTTCTTT. Residues: CASTRGEDTEAFF.

The gene calls are TRBV7-9 and TRBJ1-6, with D unresolved. Germline V gene lookup returns CDR1 SEHNR and CDR2 FQNEAQ (reference sequence). V shed 4 bases and J shed 10 bases, with 11 bases lying between them. This CDR3 spans 13 amino acids. Here the CDR3 DNA reads TGTGCCAGCAGCTGGAGGGAACGATCACCCCTCCACTTT. It encodes CASSWRERSPLHF.

The chain links TRBV14 to TRBJ2-3, with D hard to call. V was trimmed by 6 bases and J by 5 bases, leaving 18 bases between them. This CDR3 spans 15 amino acids. Per germline, CDR1 SGHDN and CDR2 FVKESK. The CDR3 DNA reads as TGTGCCAGCAGTTCCTCTACGAGTACTGGAGATACGCAGTATTTT. Translated, it gives CASSSSTSTGDTQYF. Variable domain in full (rest from reference TRBV14 and TRBJ2-3): EAGVTQFPSHSVIEKGQTVTLRCDPISGHDNLYWYRRVMGKEIKFLLHFVKESKQDESGMPNNRFLAERTGGTYSTLKVQPAELEDSGVYFCASSSSTSTGDTQYFGPGTRLTVL.

In nucleotides, the CDR3 is TGTGCCACCAGTGATCCGAGGGCTGACAGGGGGCGAAATGAAAAACTGTTTTTT. Protein sequence: CATSDPRADRGRNEKLFF. The rearrangement links TRBV24-1 to TRBJ1-4; 10 bases map to TRBD1. Losses at the gene ends were 3 bases for V and 5 bases for J; bases not matched to a gene: 11. CDR1 is KGHDR, CDR2 SFDVKD, per germline. CDR3 length: 18 residues.

The table lists this clone with a count of one. The chain combines TRBV27 with TRBJ2-7; the D gene is possibly TRBD1 (6 bases). CDR1 and CDR2 from the germline V gene are MNHEY and SMNVEV (reference sequence). The CDR3 runs 14 residues. V lost 5 bases to trimming and J lost 3 bases, with 14 bases between them. CDR3 region: CASSHLRGHYEQYF. In DNA, the CDR3 is TGTGCCAGCAGTCACTTGAGGGGACACTACGAGCAGTACTTC.

This chain connects TRBV9 to TRBJ2-5; perhaps TRBD1 as D (6 bases). The germline CDR1 and CDR2 sequences are SGDLS and YYNGEE. With 1 base removed from V and 5 bases from J, the gap between germline ends came to 15 bases. The length of the CDR3 is 15 residues. CDR3 amino acids: CASSVIVGAGETQYF. Here the CDR3 DNA reads TGTGCCAGCAGCGTAATCGTGGGGGCGGGTGAGACCCAGTACTTC.